This T cell receptor beta chain was captured by sequencing in a study of CXCR3-negative and CXCR3-positive naive CD8 T cells (dated by TCRdb to between 2018 and 2021). With regard to the full study: In total, about 135 million TRB reads were obtained, corresponding to roughly 1.5 +/- 0.3 million reads per library. Diversity and physicochemical repertoire analyses were performed on around ten donors pooled from two independent experiments. The TRBV-TRBJ cluster analysis covered naive subsets from 5 donors and memory cells from 3 donors.

As encoded in the germline V gene, CDR1 is SNHLY while CDR2 is FYNNEI. The CDR3 runs 14 amino acids, cysteine and phenylalanine included. The record lacks a DNA sequence. With respect to this clonotype: Its recognized antigen is unknown.

For each CD8+ T cell subset, flow sorting was done in triplicate, and a few hundred thousand cells per subset went directly into RLT lysis buffer. Naive CD8+ T cells were defined stringently as CD45RO-CCR7+CD27+CD95- to exclude memory contaminants. Using standard density gradient centrifugation, peripheral blood mononuclear cells were isolated from buffy coats. Naive CXCR3-negative and CXCR3-positive CD8+ T cells were flow-sorted using a FACSAria III. Total RNA was extracted from sorted cells with an RNeasy Mini Kit. These reads were obtained on a NextSeq 550. The Human TCR Profiling Kit (MiLaboratory) was used to make UMI-labeled 5' RACE TRB cDNA libraries. cDNA synthesis used the entire amount of extracted RNA, and PCR amplification then used the entire amount of cDNA produced. The libraries were made side by side, with each library going through the same number of PCR cycles. The study's processing was this. With a requirement of at least two reads per UMI, MIGEC and MiXCR extracted about 50,000 +/- 10,000 unique UMI-labeled TRB cDNA molecules per library. Each library averaged roughly 36,000 +/- 9,600 functional in-frame TRB CDR3 nucleotide clonotypes without stop codons. After each sample was downsampled to 5000 UMI-labeled TRB molecules, VDJtools was used to calculate diversity metrics such as normalized Shannon-Wiener and Chao1. Clonotype-size-weighted physicochemical properties of the central five CDR3 residues (interaction energy, strength, volume and Kidera factor 4) were computed in VDJtools. The reads underwent TCRdb reprocessing, giving one record for each CDR3 protein sequence and no DNA. V and J calls and clone size were set by TCRdb, not the authors. The record for this sample contains about 98,000 distinct CDR3 sequences. Clones ranked in the top ten supply around 1% of the sample.

General study outcomes and caveats: Freshly isolated PBMCs were used for most assays because CXCR3 expression went down partially after cryopreservation. Similar TRBV-TRBJ usage was shown by naive CXCR3-negative and CXCR3-positive cells from the same donor, whereas distinct patterns were shown by memory cells. TRB CDR3s from CXCR3-positive naive cells showed higher hydrophobicity (lower Kidera factor 4), lower energy, and higher strength and volume indices than CXCR3-negative naive cells. Both naive subsets had comparably high repertoire diversity, while memory CD8+ T cells had much lower repertoire diversity. Because surface CD5, which is linked to self-reactivity in mice, was comparable between the naive subsets, TCR interaction strength was also inferred from the physicochemical properties of TRB CDR3s.

Sequenced input: naive CXCR3+ CD8+ T cells from blood. What this sample's cell subset or site label stands for: CD45RO-CCR7+CD27+CD95- naive CD8+ T cells expressing CXCR3 (TNR3+). This receptor was taken from a human donor in good health. Some clones in this sample may be carry-over from other donors' samples. The chain is encoded by TRBV2 joined to TRBJ2-3; the TRBD1 assignment by TCRdb is unverifiable without DNA. CDR3 sequence: CASESGTARDTQYF.